This T cell receptor beta chain was recovered during a study of blood T cell repertoires in COVID-19. The wider study: Specimens from acute and convalescent COVID-19 originated in the United States, Italy and Spain.

Sequenced by immunoSEQ multiplex PCR; TCRdb stores in-frame clones only, minus some. This sample has 300,000 or so clones; about nine tenths occur once, and the top ten carry approximately 2.9%. The germline V gene has CDR1 MNHEY and CDR2 SVGEGT. The CDR3 is made up of 12 amino acids. Trimming took 6 bases from V and 5 from J, leaving 7 bases between them. The source is a woman aged 25 to 39 with COVID-19, enrolled during active disease. The chain links TRBV6-2 or TRBV6-3 to TRBJ2-2, with D hard to call. The specimen was peripheral blood. The CDR3 is CASSPYTGELFF. The CDR3 coding sequence is TGTGCCAGCAGCCCATATACCGGGGAGCTGTTTTTT.